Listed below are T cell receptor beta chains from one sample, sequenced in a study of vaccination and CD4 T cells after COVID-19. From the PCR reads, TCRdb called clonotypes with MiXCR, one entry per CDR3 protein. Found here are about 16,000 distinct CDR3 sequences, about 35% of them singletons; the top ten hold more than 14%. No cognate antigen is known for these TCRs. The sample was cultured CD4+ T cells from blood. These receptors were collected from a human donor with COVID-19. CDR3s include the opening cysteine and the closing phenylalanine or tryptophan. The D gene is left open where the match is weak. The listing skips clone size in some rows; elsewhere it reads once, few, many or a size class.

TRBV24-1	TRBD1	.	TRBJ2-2	TGTGCCACCAGTGATCCGGACAGGACACGTACGAACACCGGGGAGCTGCTTTTT	CATSDPDRTRTNTGELLF
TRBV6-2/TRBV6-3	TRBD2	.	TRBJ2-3	TGTGCCAGCAGTTACCCGACTAGCGGGGGGGCAAATACGCAGTATTTT	CASSYPTSGGANTQYF
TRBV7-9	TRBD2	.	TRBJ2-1	TGTGCCAGCAGCTTAGAGCTAGCGGGCTACAATGAGCAGTTCTTC	CASSLELAGYNEQFF
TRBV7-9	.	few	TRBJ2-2	TGTGCCAGCAGCCCGGACGGAACGAACACCGGGGAGCTGTTTTTT	CASSPDGTNTGELFF
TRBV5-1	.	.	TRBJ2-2	TGCGCCAGCAGCTTGGGCTCGAACACCGGGGAGCTGTTTTTT	CASSLGSNTGELFF
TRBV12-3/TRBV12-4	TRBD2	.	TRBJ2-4	TGTGCCAGCAGTTTAGTTGGGGAGGGTTGGGACATTCAGTACTTC	CASSLVGEGWDIQYF
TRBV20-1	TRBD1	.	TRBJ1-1	TGCAGTGCTAGGAGAGGGACAGGGGTGAACACTGAAGCTTTCTTT	CSARRGTGVNTEAFF
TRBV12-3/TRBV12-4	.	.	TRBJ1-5	TGTGCCAGCAGTACCCGGACAGATTATCAGCCCCAGCATTTT	CASSTRTDYQPQHF
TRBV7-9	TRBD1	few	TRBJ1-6	TGTGCCAGCAGCTCCGGGACAGGAGGTAATTCACCCCTCCACTTT	CASSSGTGGNSPLHF
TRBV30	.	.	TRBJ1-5	TGTGCCTGGAGTACAGGGAGCAGTAGCAATCAGCCCCAGCATTTT	CAWSTGSSSNQPQHF
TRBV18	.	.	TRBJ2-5	TGTGCCAGCTCAGGAGACTCACAAGAGACCCAGTACTTC	CASSGDSQETQYF
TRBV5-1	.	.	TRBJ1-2	TGCGCCAGCAGCTTGGGTTCAGGGTCGGGGGGCTACACCTTC	CASSLGSGSGGYTF
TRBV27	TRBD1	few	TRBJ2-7	TGTGCCAGCAGTTCCCGGGACAGCGTTTCCTACGAGCAGTACTTC	CASSSRDSVSYEQYF
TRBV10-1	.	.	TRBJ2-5	TGCGCCAGCAGTGCCGGCCTGCCGGCAAGGACCCAGTACTTC	CASSAGLPARTQYF
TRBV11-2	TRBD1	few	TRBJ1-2	TGTGCCAGCAGTCCTCTCATGACAGGGGGAGGCGGCTACACCTTC	CASSPLMTGGGGYTF
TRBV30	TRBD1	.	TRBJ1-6	TGTGCCTGGAGTCTTCGACAGGGACGGAATTCACCCCTCCACTTT	CAWSLRQGRNSPLHF
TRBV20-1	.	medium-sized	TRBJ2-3	TGCAGTGCTGGTGGGGCGAAGTTGGGAGATACGCAGTATTTT	CSAGGAKLGDTQYF
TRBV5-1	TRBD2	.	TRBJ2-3	TGCGCCAGCAGCCGAGCGGGGGGGATTTCAGATACGCAGTATTTT	CASSRAGGISDTQYF
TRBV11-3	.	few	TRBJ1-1	TGTGCCAGCAGCGCTCAGGGGTGGGACACTGAAGCTTTCTTT	CASSAQGWDTEAFF
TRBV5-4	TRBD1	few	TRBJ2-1	TGTGCCAGCAGCTCCTACCGGGACAGGGGCAATGAGCAGTTCTTC	CASSSYRDRGNEQFF
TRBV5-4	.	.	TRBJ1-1	TGTGCCAGCAGCTTGGTGGCGGGGAACACTGAAGCTTTCTTT	CASSLVAGNTEAFF
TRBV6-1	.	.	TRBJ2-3	TGTGCCAGCATCGGGTCGTGGGGCGGGGGCACAGATACGCAGTATTTT	CASIGSWGGGTDTQYF
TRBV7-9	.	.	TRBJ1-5	TGTGCCAGCAGCTCCGGCCTTGCCCAGCCCCAGCATTTT	CASSSGLAQPQHF